This T cell receptor (beta chain) came from a study of tumor and adjacent non-tumor tissue in lung cancer. Background on the study: Histology: about twelve adenocarcinoma, a couple of squamous cell carcinoma, 1 small cell lung cancer. On average, productive TCRbeta reads reached roughly 4 million per sample.

The library came from three nested PCR rounds adapted from ARM-PCR protocols. TCRdb reprocessed the multiplex PCR reads with MiXCR, giving one entry per CDR3 protein. The table includes tens of thousands of distinct CDR3 sequences, approximately 60% detected once. RNA was extracted from bulk tissue without any cell sorting. The normal lung tissue was taken more than 3 cm from the tumor edge. The V gene end was trimmed by 0 bases and the J gene end by 4 bases; junction bases not matched to a gene: 9. Germline assignment: CDR1 LGHNA and CDR2 YNFKEQ. This CDR3 has 19 residues. This TCR was sampled from a woman in her 40s with non-small cell lung cancer. Source material: distant non-tumor lung tissue. The genes are TRBV4-2 and TRBJ2-3; TRBD2 matches at 14 bases. The CDR3 DNA sequence: TGTGCCAGCAGCCAAGATTACGGGACTAGCGGGAGTACTTCAGATACGCAGTATTTT. This translates into CASSQDYGTSGSTSDTQYF.